These 30 T cell receptor beta chains came from one sample sequenced in a study of T cell changes during pregnancy in multiple sclerosis. Sequenced by immunoSEQ multiplex PCR; TCRdb stores in-frame clones only, minus some. The data contain tens of thousands of clones, 94% of them seen just once; the ten biggest clones take up around 1.8%. The source material was peripheral blood, sampled after pregnancy. The receptors originated from a female donor in good health, enrolled as a control in a pregnancy study.

The chain uses TRBV27 and TRBJ1-5, with D tentatively TRBD1 (6 bases). Trimming pared 3 bases from V and 5 bases from J, leaving 11 bases between. The CDR3 is made up of 14 amino acids. Per germline, CDR1 MNHEY and CDR2 SMNVEV (reference sequence). The CDR3 nucleotides are TGTGCCAGCAGTTTTGAGGGGGGGTATCAGCCCCAGCATTTT. Translating gives CASSFEGGYQPQHF.

The V call is TRBV5-8, the J call TRBJ1-5; D is perhaps TRBD1 (5 bases). The V gene lost 0 bases and the J gene lost 6 bases, with 10 bases spanning the gap. The CDR3 totals 14 residues. Germline values: CDR1 SGHTS, CDR2 YDEGEE. The CDR3 region has the DNA TGTGCCAGCAGCTTGGTCAGGGCCTCTCAGCCCCAGCATTTT. Protein: CASSLVRASQPQHF.

This clone is a singleton in its sample. The CDR3 sequence: CASSSGQARTDTQYF. In DNA, the CDR3 is TGTGCCAGCAGCTCGGGACAGGCCCGCACAGATACGCAGTATTTT. This chain connects TRBV5-4 to TRBJ2-3, with 8 bases aligning to TRBD1. J gave up 1 base and V 3 bases, and 4 bases lay outside the gene matches. Germline values: CDR1 SGHNT, CDR2 YYREEE (reference sequence). There are 15 residues in the CDR3.

A single count supports this clone. The rearrangement uses TRBV29-1 and TRBJ1-2; 8 bases are a match to TRBD1. With 3 bases clipped from V and 4 bases from J, the junction kept 4 bases outside the gene matches. Per the germline V gene, CDR1 is SQVTM and CDR2 is ANQGSEA. The CDR3 totals 13 residues. The CDR3 spells CSVDRGQGYGYTF. The CDR3 DNA reads as TGCAGCGTTGACAGGGGGCAGGGCTATGGCTACACCTTC.

V gene TRBV2 combines with J gene TRBJ2-2; D remains unclear. CDR1 is SNHLY, CDR2 FYNNEI, per germline. The CDR3 contains 14 residues. V lost 2 bases, J lost 1 base, and 5 bases lay in between. The CDR3 DNA reads TGTGCCAGCAGTGAATTTAGGAACACCGGGGAGCTGTTTTTT. Translation gives CASSEFRNTGELFF.

The chain is built from TRBV9 and TRBJ2-1, with 9 bases fitting TRBD1. V trimming: 1 base; J trimming: 8 bases; junction bases outside the gene matches: 7. The CDR3 has 15 residues. The germline CDR1 and CDR2 sequences are SGDLS and YYNGEE. CDR3 region: CASSVSPRTGDEQFF. The CDR3 region has the DNA TGTGCCAGCAGCGTATCACCCCGGACAGGGGATGAGCAGTTCTTC.

The V call is TRBV9, the J call TRBJ2-3; TRBD2 matches 8 bases. CDR3 length equals 16 residues. Looked up from germline, CDR1 is SGDLS and CDR2 is YYNGEE. Trimming at V came to 4 bases and at J to 2 bases, leaving 9 bases not matched to a gene. The CDR3: CASSSAGTRLTDTQYF. CDR3 DNA sequence: TGTGCCAGCAGCTCCGCCGGGACTAGACTCACAGATACGCAGTATTTT.

The chain employs TRBV2 and TRBJ1-1, with a weak D call TRBD1 (6 bases). Trimming pared 3 bases from V and 1 base from J, leaving 6 bases between. Germline CDR1 reads SNHLY; CDR2 reads FYNNEI. The CDR3 sequence is 13 residues long. CDR3 in DNA: TGTGCCAGCAGTGACAGGGGGAACACTGAAGCTTTCTTT. This codes for CASSDRGNTEAFF.

In DNA, the CDR3 is TGTGCCAGTAGTGCAACTGGACTAGCGTCCGCAGATACGCAGTATTTT. Translation: CASSATGLASADTQYF. V gene TRBV19 combines with J gene TRBJ2-3; 9 positions agree with TRBD2. CDR1 and CDR2 (germline): LNHDA, SQIVND (reference sequence). This CDR3 has 16 amino acids. Losses at the gene ends were 5 bases for V and 4 bases for J; bases not matched to a gene: 10. Complete variable domain (other parts from reference TRBV19 and TRBJ2-3): DGGITQSPKYLFRKEGQNVTLSCEQNLNHDAMYWYRQDPGQGLRLIYYSQIVNDFQKGDIAEGYSVSREKKESFPLTVTSAQKNPTAFYLCASSATGLASADTQYFGPGTRLTVL.

V is TRBV6-1 and J is TRBJ1-2, with D possibly matching TRBD1 (5 bases). Germline V gene data show CDR1 as MNHNS and CDR2 as SASEGT. The CDR3 sequence is 14 residues long. V lost 0 bases and J 7 bases, leaving 12 bases between the germline ends. CDR3 loop: CASSEAPDSGGYTF. Written as DNA, the CDR3 is TGTGCCAGCAGTGAAGCTCCCGACAGTGGTGGCTACACCTTC.

The chain uses TRBV15 and TRBJ1-5; 11 positions match TRBD1. The germline V gene encodes CDR1 LNHNV and CDR2 YYDKDF (reference sequence). The length of the CDR3 is 15 residues. The V gene end was trimmed by 5 bases and the J gene end by 6 bases; junction bases not matched to a gene: 6. The CDR3 spells CATSDRDRGIQPQHF. The CDR3 DNA is TGTGCCACCAGCGACCGGGACAGGGGGATTCAGCCCCAGCATTTT.

J is TRBJ2-3 and V is TRBV27; D might be TRBD2 (5 bases). CDR1 MNHEY and CDR2 SMNVEV come from the germline V gene (reference sequence). The CDR3 is 15 amino acids. Trimming stripped 6 bases from V and 5 bases from J, with 18 bases between. The CDR3 is CASRNLKRDLDTQYF. The CDR3 DNA reads as TGTGCCAGCAGAAACCTAAAACGGGATTTAGATACGCAGTATTTT.

This clone was recorded at least ten times. The chain employs TRBV7-9 and TRBJ2-1; D uncertain. The CDR3 loop spans 12 amino acids. CDR1 is SEHNR and CDR2 is FQNEAQ in the germline V gene (reference sequence). Deletions cut 3 bases from V and 9 bases from J, with 9 bases between. In DNA form, the CDR3 reads TGTGCCAGCAGCTTGTCGAGTGGTGAGCAGTTCTTC. It codes for CASSLSSGEQFF.

This chain links TRBV5-1 with TRBJ2-1; 7 positions agree with TRBD2. J was trimmed by 3 bases and V by 0 bases; bases with no gene match: 9. The CDR3 runs to 17 residues. Per the germline V gene, CDR1 is SGHRS and CDR2 is YFSETQ. The CDR3 region has the DNA TGCGCCAGCAGCTTGGTAGCCGCGGGGGTCTTCTACAATGAGCAGTTCTTC. Residues: CASSLVAAGVFYNEQFF.

The chain carries TRBV27 and TRBJ2-1; a possible D gene is TRBD1 (6 bases). Trimming stripped 2 bases from V and 3 bases from J, with 20 bases between. The CDR3 spans 18 residues. From germline, CDR1 is MNHEY and CDR2 SMNVEV (reference sequence). In DNA form, the CDR3 reads TGTGCCAGCAGTTTAAGGGCCCCCAGGGGCGCCGTCTACAATGAGCAGTTCTTC. This encodes CASSLRAPRGAVYNEQFF.

This clone was detected once. Written as DNA, the CDR3 is TGTGCCAGCAGCTTGGGTGAGGGAGGGGGAGCGCGGCAGCCCCAGCATTTT. It encodes CASSLGEGGGARQPQHF. V gene TRBV5-8 combines with J gene TRBJ1-5, with D perhaps matching TRBD1 (6 bases). Trimming left V 0 bases short and J 7 bases short, with 20 bases between. The CDR3 spans 17 residues. In germline, CDR1 is SGHTS, CDR2 YDEGEE.

This clone was picked up one time. The rearrangement joins TRBV28 to TRBJ2-7, with D possibly being TRBD1 (5 bases). V lost 7 bases to trimming and J lost 5 bases, with 9 bases between them. Per germline, CDR1 MDHEN and CDR2 SYDVKM. The CDR3 extends over 11 amino acids. The CDR3 region has the DNA TGTGCCAGCACCAGGGCCCACGAGCAGTACTTC. Translating gives CASTRAHEQYF.

This sequence joins TRBV28 and TRBJ2-3; weak D call: TRBD2 (6 bases). Trimming pared 2 bases from V and 3 bases from J, leaving 15 bases between. CDR3 size: 16 residues. CDR1 is MDHEN, CDR2 SYDVKM, per germline. The DNA of the CDR3 is TGTGCCAGCAGTTTAGGAGCCGGGAGAGGGACAGATACGCAGTATTTT. It specifies CASSLGAGRGTDTQYF.

The rearrangement links TRBV5-6 to TRBJ1-3; possible D gene TRBD1, 5 bases. Trimming took 7 bases from V and 1 from J, leaving 15 bases between them. This CDR3 spans 15 amino acids. Germline V CDR1 and CDR2: SGHDT, YYEEEE. CDR3 in DNA: TGTGCCAGCGCTGGTGGGAGGGGATCTGGAAACACCATATATTTT. The encoded protein is CASAGGRGSGNTIYF.

The V and J genes are TRBV27 and TRBJ2-1; D is unresolved. V lost 2 bases and J lost 0, with 5 bases in between. Germline CDR1 is MNHEY and CDR2 is SMNVEV (reference sequence). The CDR3 spans 14 residues. Written as DNA, the CDR3 is TGTGCCAGCAGTTTACGTTACTCCTACAATGAGCAGTTCTTC. Its protein is CASSLRYSYNEQFF.

This chain joins TRBV5-1 and TRBJ1-2; 9 nucleotides line up with TRBD1. Germline-derived CDR1 and CDR2 are SGHRS and YFSETQ. The ends lost 3 bases at V and 4 bases at J; junction bases unmatched: 13. The CDR3 is made up of 17 amino acids. The CDR3 nucleotides are TGCGCCAGCAGCTCCCCCCATGGGGACAGGGAGGCCTATGGCTACACCTTC. Protein product: CASSSPHGDREAYGYTF.

The chain links TRBV11-2 to TRBJ2-7; D ambiguous. Germline CDR1 and CDR2: SGHAT and FQNNGV. V was pared by 0 bases and J by 3 bases, with 6 bases between. The CDR3 is 13 residues long. As DNA, the CDR3 is TGTGCCAGCAGCTTAGATCCTAGCTACGAGCAGTACTTC. Translating it yields CASSLDPSYEQYF.

About this clone: An end of the junction does not agree with germline; a read error may underlie this. The chain links TRBV20-1 to TRBJ1-2; D is ambiguous. In germline, CDR1 is DFQATT, CDR2 SNEGSKA (reference sequence). This CDR3 spans 11 amino acids. The CDR3 DNA sequence: TGCAGTGCTAGACTAACCTTTTCTATCCTCTTC. Amino acids: CSARLTFSILF.

The rearrangement joins TRBV27 to TRBJ2-1; 7 bases fit TRBD2. The CDR3 has 16 amino acids. After removal of 3 bases from V and 6 bases from J, the junction contained 11 bases not matched to a gene. Germline values: CDR1 MNHEY, CDR2 SMNVEV (reference sequence). For the CDR3, the DNA is TGTGCCAGCAGTTTGGCCGATGGACTAGTAGGCAATGAGCAGTTCTTC. Its protein product is CASSLADGLVGNEQFF.

The chain is built from TRBV9 and TRBJ1-1, with D possibly TRBD1 on 6 matching bases. From germline, CDR1 is SGDLS and CDR2 YYNGEE. This CDR3 has 18 amino acids. Trimming removed 4 bases at V and 0 bases at J, with 22 bases between. The DNA of the CDR3 is TGTGCCAGCAGCTCTCAGGGGAGAGGTTGGCGCATGAACACTGAAGCTTTCTTT. Translating gives CASSSQGRGWRMNTEAFF.

The chain recombines TRBV7-2 with TRBJ2-3; 10 bases agree with TRBD2. Germline CDR1 is SGHTA and CDR2 is FQGNSA. The CDR3 has 17 residues. V was pared by 3 bases and J by 3 bases, with 9 bases of the junction left unmatched. The CDR3 sequence is CASSFFPGTSATDTQYF. CDR3 DNA: TGTGCCAGCAGCTTTTTTCCAGGGACTAGCGCTACAGATACGCAGTATTTT.

The chain recombines TRBV2 with TRBJ2-7; D is uncertain. Trimming cost V 4 bases and J 3 bases, with 4 bases left between them. The CDR3 length is 11 residues. CDR1 is SNHLY, CDR2 FYNNEI, per germline. The CDR3 DNA is TGTGCCAGCAGTGCTTACTACGAGCAGTACTTC. It encodes CASSAYYEQYF. The full variable domain, completed using reference TRBV2 and TRBJ2-7, is EPEVTQTPSHQVTQMGQEVILRCVPISNHLYFYWYRQILGQKVEFLVSFYNNEISEKSEIFDDQFSVERPDGSNFTLKIRSTKLEDSAMYFCASSAYYEQYFGPGTRLTVT.

The chain recombines TRBV5-4 with TRBJ2-2; D call uncertain. The CDR3 runs 13 residues. Looked up from germline, CDR1 is SGHNT and CDR2 is YYREEE (reference sequence). Trimming took off 0 bases at V and 4 bases at J, with 4 bases between the two ends. CDR3: CASSLAITGELFF. DNA for the CDR3: TGTGCCAGCAGCTTGGCTATCACCGGGGAGCTGTTTTTT.

The chain carries TRBV5-1 and TRBJ2-2; tentatively, D is TRBD2 (6 bases). The germline V and J ends were trimmed by 2 bases and 6 bases, with 11 bases remaining between them. In germline, CDR1 is SGHRS, CDR2 YFSETQ. The CDR3 is 14 amino acids. The CDR3 loop reads CASSFGGPSGELFF. The CDR3 region has the DNA TGCGCCAGCAGCTTCGGAGGGCCCTCCGGGGAGCTGTTTTTT.

This rearrangement joins TRBV6-1 to TRBJ2-7; a possible D gene is TRBD2 (5 bases). The length of the CDR3 is 14 residues. Trimming left V 4 bases short and J 2 bases short, with 12 bases between. From germline, CDR1 is MNHNS and CDR2 SASEGT. CDR3 sequence: CASSGLTRAYEQYF. CDR3 in DNA: TGTGCCAGCAGTGGGCTCACGAGGGCCTACGAGCAGTACTTC.